The 2 T cell receptor beta chains below were found in one sample sequenced in a study of response to subunit inactivated influenza vaccine. Via MiXCR, TCRdb re-called the RT-PCR reads, giving one row per CDR3 protein. The table has roughly 700,000 distinct CDR3 sequences, approximately 15% seen once. Material: PBMCs from blood, obtained around two weeks before vaccination. The receptor set was obtained from a man aged 45-60 years who received an inactivated influenza vaccine.

In this sample, this clonotype turned up a few times. J is TRBJ2-5 and V is TRBV20-1; 7 nucleotides agree with TRBD2. Losses at the gene ends were 7 bases for V and 0 bases for J; bases not matched to a gene: 5. Looked up from germline, CDR1 is DFQATT and CDR2 is SNEGSKA (reference sequence). The CDR3 is 13 amino acids. For the CDR3, the DNA is TGCAGTGTAGCGGGCTTAGACCAAGAGACCCAGTACTTC. Encoded protein: CSVAGLDQETQYF.

This clonotype was counted at least ten times. The chain uses TRBV2 and TRBJ1-1; no firm D call. V shed 4 bases and J shed 5 bases, with 11 bases lying between them. The V gene's germline CDR1 is SNHLY and CDR2 FYNNEI. The CDR3 is made up of 13 amino acids. The CDR3: CASSVHPETEAFF. CDR3 DNA sequence: TGTGCCAGCAGTGTTCACCCGGAAACTGAAGCTTTCTTT.